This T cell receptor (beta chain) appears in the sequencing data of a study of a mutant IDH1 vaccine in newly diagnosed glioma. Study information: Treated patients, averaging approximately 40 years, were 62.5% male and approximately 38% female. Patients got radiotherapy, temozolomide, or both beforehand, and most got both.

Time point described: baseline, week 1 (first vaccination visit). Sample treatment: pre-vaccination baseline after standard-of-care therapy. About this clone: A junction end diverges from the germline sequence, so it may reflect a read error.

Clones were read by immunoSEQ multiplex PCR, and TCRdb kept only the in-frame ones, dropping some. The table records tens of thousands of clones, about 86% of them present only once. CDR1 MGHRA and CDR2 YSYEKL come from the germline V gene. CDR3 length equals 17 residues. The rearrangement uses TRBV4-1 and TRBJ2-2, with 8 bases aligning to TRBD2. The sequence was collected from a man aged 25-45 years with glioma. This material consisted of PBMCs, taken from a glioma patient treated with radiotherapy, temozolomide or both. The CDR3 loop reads CAGSQEGLAGGPRELFF. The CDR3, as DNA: TGCGCCGGCAGCCAAGAGGGGCTGGCGGGGGGACCAAGGGAGCTGTTTTTT.